A single T cell receptor (beta chain) is shown here with its context. This CDR3 region has 14 residues. CDR1 and CDR2 from the germline V gene are MNHEY and SVGAGI. Trimming cost V 3 bases and J 3 bases, with 12 bases left between them. Profiling relied on immunoSEQ multiplex PCR, and the TCRdb table lists in-frame clones only, not all of them. The sample comprises fewer than 75,000 clones, nearly 90% of which are singletons, and roughly 4% rests with the top ten. This entry belongs to a study of blood T cell repertoires in COVID-19. The chain carries TRBV6-5 and TRBJ2-7, with D uncertain. The TCR was taken from a man between 65 and 85 years old with acute or convalescent COVID-19. Specimen: peripheral blood. The DNA for the CDR3 is TGTGCCAGCAGTTATGGGCCAGGCTTCTACGAGCAGTACTTC. Its protein is CASSYGPGFYEQYF.